The source of this TCR beta chain is a study of brain T cells in children with intractable seizures. Study-wide results and limits: Pre- and post-surgery blood differed in depth, so pre-surgery absences may be undersampling. Viral specificity was inferred only from CDR3 similarity; HCMV serostatus was unknown.

Clones were read by immunoSEQ multiplex PCR, and TCRdb kept only the in-frame ones, dropping some. The sample has 75,000 to 80,000 clones; 85% to 95% are singletons. The CDR3 runs 15 residues. Germline CDR1 reads SGHNT; CDR2 reads YYREEE (reference sequence). Trimming took 1 base from V and 5 from J; bases not matched to a gene: 8. Patients received at least one anti-epileptic drug before surgery. A word on this clone: Its antigen is unknown.

The chain has TRBV5-4 and TRBJ2-5; 7 nucleotides line up with TRBD1. This receptor was identified in a boy less than two years old with tuberous sclerosis and intractable seizures. Specimen: peripheral blood, collected at surgery. CDR3 in amino acids: CASSLIQGVGETQYF. The CDR3 DNA is TGTGCCAGCAGCTTGATCCAGGGGGTAGGTGAGACCCAGTACTTC.